The 29 T cell receptor beta chains in this list originate from one sample, sequenced in a study of STAT3 mutations in large granular lymphocyte leukemia. Study-level results: At least one immunodominant TCR beta clonotype appeared in every T-cell large granular lymphocyte leukemia patient.

Their antigens remain unidentified. TCRdb keeps only in-frame clones here, not all; method: immunoSEQ multiplex PCR. Here the sample spans 20,000 or so clones, about 90% being singletons. The sequencing input was peripheral blood mononuclear cells. The receptors here all came from a man aged 60-69 years with T-cell large granular lymphocyte leukemia. Some clones in this sample may be carry-over from other donors' samples.

This clone was recorded only once. The V call is TRBV7-6, the J call TRBJ1-2, with 9 bases identical to TRBD1. The CDR3 sequence is 16 residues long. Germline lookup yields CDR1 SGHVS and CDR2 FNYEAQ. V shed 2 bases and J 1 base; nucleotides not matched to a gene: 5. CDR3 in amino acids: CASSLKQGAFNYGYTF. CDR3 bases: TGTGCCAGCAGCTTAAAACAGGGGGCATTTAACTATGGCTACACCTTC.

V gene TRBV7-9 combines with J gene TRBJ1-5, with D uncertain. This CDR3 has 15 residues. Per the germline V gene, CDR1 is SEHNR and CDR2 is FQNEAQ (reference sequence). V was trimmed by 3 bases and J by 4 bases, leaving 13 bases between them. The DNA for the CDR3 is TGTGCCAGCAGCTTGTCATCAAGGGCGAATCAGCCCCAGCATTTT. It codes for CASSLSSRANQPQHF.

J is TRBJ2-1 and V is TRBV11-3; 12 nucleotides match TRBD2. CDR3 length equals 18 residues. V lost 5 bases, J lost 8 bases, and 16 bases stayed unmatched. The germline V gene encodes CDR1 SGHNT and CDR2 YENEEA. CDR3 amino acids: CASSALILAGGYSDEQFF. CDR3 coding DNA: TGTGCCAGCAGCGCCCTTATCCTAGCGGGAGGGTATAGCGATGAGCAGTTCTTC.

This chain connects TRBV5-1 to TRBJ1-2; the D is unclear. The CDR3 has 15 amino acids. In germline, CDR1 is SGHRS, CDR2 YFSETQ. Trimming took 4 bases from V and 0 from J, leaving 13 bases between them. CDR3 nucleotide sequence: TGCGCCAGCAGCGCTTCGACGGGAGCTAACTATGGCTACACCTTC. Encoded protein: CASSASTGANYGYTF.

This chain connects TRBV30 to TRBJ2-1; the match to TRBD1 covers 8 bases. Germline values: CDR1 GTSNPN, CDR2 SVGIG (reference sequence). The CDR3 has 13 amino acids. V dropped 5 bases and J dropped 5; count of bases not matched to a gene: 5. The CDR3 DNA reads as TGTGCCTGGGCGACAGGGGACGACAATGAGCAGTTCTTC. This codes for CAWATGDDNEQFF. The whole variable domain, remainder taken from reference TRBV30 and TRBJ2-1, is SQTIHQWPATLVQPVGSPLSLECTVEGTSNPNLYWYRQAAGRGLQLLFYSVGIGQISSEVPQNLSASRPQDRQFILSSKKLLLSDSGFYLCAWATGDDNEQFFGPGTRLTVL.

The chain combines TRBV5-1 with TRBJ2-7; tentatively, D is TRBD1 (6 bases). Trimming shortened V by 0 bases and J by 4 bases, and 14 bases separated the two germline ends. The CDR3 is made up of 15 amino acids. CDR1 is SGHRS, CDR2 YFSETQ, per germline. The CDR3, as DNA: TGCGCCAGCAGCTTGGATCCAGGGGTAGCGTACGAGCAGTACTTC. Translation: CASSLDPGVAYEQYF.

The rearrangement links TRBV5-6 to TRBJ1-6; no definite D call. Per germline, CDR1 SGHDT and CDR2 YYEEEE. V lost 1 base and J 0 bases, leaving 11 bases between the germline ends. The CDR3 is 17 residues long. The chain's CDR3 is CASSLLSAASYNSPLHF. In nucleotides, the CDR3 is TGTGCCAGCAGCTTGTTGTCTGCAGCCTCCTATAATTCACCCCTCCACTTT.

This clone was observed once. The V call is TRBV13, the J call TRBJ2-7; no clear D. The germline CDR1 and CDR2 sequences are PRHDT and FYEKMQ (reference sequence). Trimming left V 5 bases short and J 0 bases short, with 8 bases between. This CDR3 is built from 13 residues. The chain's CDR3 is CASSPPYSYEQYF. The CDR3 bases are TGTGCCAGCAGCCCCCCTTACTCCTACGAGCAGTACTTC.

This chain links TRBV11-2 with TRBJ1-5, with D possibly being TRBD1 (5 bases). The CDR3 runs to 15 residues. With 0 bases removed from V and 2 bases from J, the gap between germline ends came to 8 bases. Germline lookup yields CDR1 SGHAT and CDR2 FQNNGV. CDR3 amino acids: CASSLEGRGNQPQHF. In DNA, the CDR3 is TGTGCCAGCAGCTTAGAGGGCAGGGGCAATCAGCCCCAGCATTTT.

This clone was seen just once. The chain carries TRBV18 and TRBJ2-1, with TRBD2 matching 12 bases. Germline CDR1 reads KGHSH; CDR2 reads LQKENI. V lost 8 bases and J lost 5; bases outside the gene matches: 7. The CDR3 is made up of 15 amino acids. The CDR3 nucleotides are TGTGCCAGCCTAACTAGCGGGAGGTTCGACAATGAGCAGTTCTTC. It encodes CASLTSGRFDNEQFF. Supplemented by reference TRBV18 and TRBJ2-1, the full variable domain reads NAGVMQNPRHLVRRRGQEARLRCSPMKGHSHVYWYRQLPEEGLKFMVYLQKENIIDESGMPKERFSAEFPKEGPSILRIQQVVRGDSAAYFCASLTSGRFDNEQFFGPGTRLTVL.

This chain links TRBV5-1 with TRBJ2-1; 9 bases agree with TRBD1. Looked up from germline, CDR1 is SGHRS and CDR2 is YFSETQ. This CDR3 is built from 14 residues. The V gene end was trimmed by 0 bases and the J gene end by 8 bases; junction bases not matched to a gene: 3. The CDR3 is CASSLATGGDEQFF. In DNA form, the CDR3 reads TGCGCCAGCAGCTTGGCCACAGGGGGCGATGAGCAGTTCTTC. Drawing the rest from reference TRBV5-1 and TRBJ2-1, the complete variable domain is KAGVTQTPRYLIKTRGQQVTLSCSPISGHRSVSWYQQTPGQGLQFLFEYFSETQRNKGNFPGRFSGRQFSNSRSEMNVSTLELGDSALYLCASSLATGGDEQFFGPGTRLTVL.

The chain joins TRBV18 to TRBJ2-3; D is unresolved. The CDR3 spans 12 residues. V dropped 3 bases and J dropped 0 bases, with 1 base sitting between them. Germline V lookup: CDR1 KGHSH, CDR2 LQKENI. This CDR3 is CASSPSTDTQYF. The CDR3 bases are TGTGCCAGCTCACCTAGCACAGATACGCAGTATTTT.

The rearrangement links TRBV25-1 to TRBJ2-5; 7 nucleotides agree with TRBD2. The V gene end was trimmed by 1 base and the J gene end by 5 bases; junction bases not matched to a gene: 7. The germline V gene encodes CDR1 MGHDK and CDR2 SYGVNS. The CDR3 runs to 15 residues. CDR3 region: CASSEWSSGYETQYF. DNA for the CDR3: TGTGCCAGCAGTGAATGGTCTAGCGGTTATGAGACCCAGTACTTC.

The V and J genes are TRBV18 and TRBJ1-5; no clear D gene. Germline V gene sequence: CDR1 KGHSH, CDR2 LQKENI. The CDR3 is 13 residues long. V was trimmed by 6 bases and J by 0 bases, leaving 6 bases between them. The CDR3 spells CASSPGSNQPQHF. CDR3 DNA: TGTGCCAGCTCCCCGGGTAGCAATCAGCCCCAGCATTTT.

This clone was seen only once. This rearrangement joins TRBV7-9 to TRBJ2-1; D is perhaps TRBD1 (6 bases). Deletions cut 6 bases from V and 5 bases from J, with 29 bases between. The germline gives CDR1 SEHNR, CDR2 FQNEAQ (reference sequence). The CDR3 has 19 amino acids. Here the CDR3 DNA reads TGTGCCAGCAGTCCCGGGACCTATTCGACCGGACAGAGAGACAATGAGCAGTTCTTC. Its protein is CASSPGTYSTGQRDNEQFF.

This clone appeared once. This chain uses TRBV7-9 with TRBJ2-1; 13 nucleotides agree with TRBD2. Germline V lookup: CDR1 SEHNR, CDR2 FQNEAQ (reference sequence). The V segment lost 9 bases and the J segment 1 base; nucleotides outside the gene matches: 15. The CDR3 loop spans 19 amino acids. DNA for the CDR3: TGTGCCAGATGGGAGGGTGGACTAGCGGGAGTCGGATCCTACAATGAGCAGTTCTTC. This translates into CARWEGGLAGVGSYNEQFF.

This chain connects TRBV11-3 to TRBJ2-5; no definite D call. The V end was cut by 5 bases, the J end by 3 bases, with 10 bases between. This CDR3 has 13 residues. The germline V gene encodes CDR1 SGHNT and CDR2 YENEEA. The CDR3 DNA is TGTGCCAGCAGCCCCCAGGATAAAGAGACCCAGTACTTC. As protein: CASSPQDKETQYF.

The V and J genes are TRBV5-4 and TRBJ2-3; D is possibly TRBD1 (6 bases). This CDR3 contains 15 residues. Trimming took off 2 bases at V and 7 bases at J, with 17 bases between the two ends. CDR1 and CDR2 (germline): SGHNT, YYREEE (reference sequence). In DNA form, the CDR3 reads TGTGCCAGCAGCTTAGGACAGCCTAGACTAAATACGCAGTATTTT. It translates to CASSLGQPRLNTQYF. The full variable domain, in which reference TRBV5-4 and TRBJ2-3 provide the parts outside the CDR3, is ETGVTQSPTHLIKTRGQQVTLRCSSQSGHNTVSWYQQALGQGPQFIFQYYREEENGRGNFPPRFSGLQFPNYSSELNVNALELDDSALYLCASSLGQPRLNTQYFGPGTRLTVL.

This clone has only one observation. The chain carries TRBV27 and TRBJ2-1; 12 bases fit TRBD2. V shed 3 bases, J shed 4 bases, and the junction held 1 base outside the gene matches. The germline V gene encodes CDR1 MNHEY and CDR2 SMNVEV (reference sequence). This CDR3 has 15 amino acids. CDR3 region: CASSLLAGGYNEQFF. The CDR3, as DNA: TGTGCCAGCAGTTTGCTAGCGGGAGGGTACAATGAGCAGTTCTTC.

This sequence joins TRBV5-6 and TRBJ2-5; 7 positions agree with TRBD1. J lost 0 bases, V lost 4 bases, and 3 bases had no gene match. Germline V gives CDR1 SGHDT, CDR2 YYEEEE. The CDR3 sequence is 14 residues long. This chain's CDR3 is CASSRGRYQETQYF. The CDR3 region has the DNA TGTGCCAGCAGCAGGGGGCGGTACCAAGAGACCCAGTACTTC. The variable domain in full, completed from reference TRBV5-6 and TRBJ2-5, reads DAGVTQSPTHLIKTRGQQVTLRCSPKSGHDTVSWYQQALGQGPQFIFQYYEEEERQRGNFPDRFSGHQFPNYSSELNVNALLLGDSALYLCASSRGRYQETQYFGPGTRLLVL.

V and J are TRBV18 and TRBJ1-5, with a tentative D call TRBD1 (5 bases). Deletions cut 3 bases from V and 0 bases from J, with 9 bases between. Germline assignment: CDR1 KGHSH and CDR2 LQKENI. CDR3 length: 15 residues. The CDR3 DNA sequence: TGTGCCAGCTCACCGAAGGGGCCTAGCAATCAGCCCCAGCATTTT. Translating it yields CASSPKGPSNQPQHF. The whole variable domain, remainder taken from reference TRBV18 and TRBJ1-5, is NAGVMQNPRHLVRRRGQEARLRCSPMKGHSHVYWYRQLPEEGLKFMVYLQKENIIDESGMPKERFSAEFPKEGPSILRIQQVVRGDSAAYFCASSPKGPSNQPQHFGDGTRLSIL.

The count of this clone is one. The chain uses TRBV4-3 and TRBJ2-2; TRBD2 matches at 7 bases. There are 16 residues in the CDR3. Per the germline V gene, CDR1 is LGHNA and CDR2 is YSLEER. The J segment lost 1 base and the V segment lost 0 bases, leaving 2 bases of the junction unmatched. The CDR3 bases are TGCGCCAGCAGCCAAGAGGGAGGGCGGAACACCGGGGAGCTGTTTTTT. This codes for CASSQEGGRNTGELFF.

The chain couples TRBV5-1 to TRBJ2-1; 7 bases line up with TRBD2. Trimming took 5 bases from V and 6 from J; bases not matched to a gene: 11. The CDR3 consists of 15 residues. CDR1 and CDR2 from the germline V gene are SGHRS and YFSETQ. CDR3 sequence (DNA): TGCGCCAGCAGTCGGGACTACTCCCCTTTCAATGAGCAGTTCTTC. It is translated as CASSRDYSPFNEQFF. The complete variable domain, with remaining parts taken from reference TRBV5-1 and TRBJ2-1, reads KAGVTQTPRYLIKTRGQQVTLSCSPISGHRSVSWYQQTPGQGLQFLFEYFSETQRNKGNFPGRFSGRQFSNSRSEMNVSTLELGDSALYLCASSRDYSPFNEQFFGPGTRLTVL.

The chain carries TRBV5-1 and TRBJ2-2; TRBD2 matches 11 bases. V lost 3 bases and J lost 6; bases outside the gene matches: 7. The CDR3 is 16 amino acids. CDR1 SGHRS and CDR2 YFSETQ come from the germline V gene. CDR3 in DNA: TGCGCCAGCAGCTCAACTAGCGGGAGCATCGCCGGGGAGCTGTTTTTT. Translation gives CASSSTSGSIAGELFF.

The chain has TRBV29-1 and TRBJ2-2; tentative D call: TRBD2 (6 bases). CDR3 length equals 15 residues. Between the trimmed V and J ends, which lost 0 bases and 4 bases, there was a span of 12 bases. Germline V gene lookup returns CDR1 SQVTM and CDR2 ANQGSEA. CDR3 nucleotides: TGCAGCGTTGAAGATGGTCGGAGGGCCACCGGGGAGCTGTTTTTT. Residues: CSVEDGRRATGELFF.

The chain links TRBV29-1 to TRBJ2-3; either TRBD1 or TRBD2 may supply D (5 bases each). Deletions cut 7 bases from V and 0 bases from J, with 17 bases between. Per the germline V gene, CDR1 is SQVTM and CDR2 is ANQGSEA. The CDR3 runs to 15 residues. CDR3 in DNA: TGCAGCGCCACAAACTGGGACCCAAGCACAGATACGCAGTATTTT. This encodes CSATNWDPSTDTQYF.

V usage is TRBV7-2 and J usage is TRBJ2-2; D not resolved. The CDR3 has 15 residues. Per the germline V gene, CDR1 is SGHTA and CDR2 is FQGNSA. V was clipped by 7 bases and J by 1 base, with 13 bases between them. The CDR3 nucleotides read TGTGCCAGCAACTCAGGCCTCAGGAACACCGGGGAGCTGTTTTTT. Protein product: CASNSGLRNTGELFF.

The rearrangement links TRBV7-5 to TRBJ2-7; TRBD2 was called by the table and not checked on the DNA. TRBV7-5 is a pseudogene. The CDR3 has 14 residues. The CDR3 spells CARSWGTSGREQYF. CDR3 nucleotides: TGTGCCAGAAGCTGGGGGACTAGCGGGAGGGAGCAGTACTTC.

The chain couples TRBV5-1 to TRBJ2-2, with D maybe TRBD2 (6 bases). V was shortened by 4 bases and J by 8 bases, with 12 bases between the two germline ends. Germline-derived CDR1 and CDR2 are SGHRS and YFSETQ. This CDR3 is built from 13 residues. The CDR3 sequence is CASSPGGKGELFF. The DNA of the CDR3 is TGCGCCAGCAGCCCCGGCGGGAAAGGGGAGCTGTTTTTT.